A selection of T cell receptor beta chains follows, all from one sample in a study of Graves' ophthalmopathy and Graves' hyperthyroidism. TCRdb fed the multiplex PCR reads into MiXCR, producing one record per CDR3 protein. The sample holds hundreds of thousands of distinct CDR3 sequences; 15% to 19% are singletons and the top ten take roughly 7%. The sequenced sample was peripheral blood. The receptor set was obtained from a young woman with stable Graves' hyperthyroidism. The CDR3 runs from the conserved cysteine through the conserved F or W. Each record gives: V gene, J gene, clone size, D gene, CDR3 length, CDR3 DNA, CDR3 protein. A D gene is named only where the DNA matches it firmly. Not all rows give a size; the values are once, few, many and, for expanded clones, a class.

v_call: TRBV5-4; j_call: TRBJ2-7; clone_size: few; d_call: -; cdr3_length: 15; cdr3_nt: TGTGCCAGCAGCCGCGAGAACCAGTTGTCCTACGAGCAGTACTTC; cdr3_aa: CASSRENQLSYEQYF
v_call: TRBV3-1; j_call: TRBJ2-7; clone_size: many; d_call: -; cdr3_length: 13; cdr3_nt: TGTGCCAGCAGCCAAGATCAAGGAGGCGAGCAGTACTTC; cdr3_aa: CASSQDQGGEQYF
v_call: TRBV5-1; j_call: TRBJ1-2; clone_size: many; d_call: TRBD1; cdr3_length: 15; cdr3_nt: TGCGCCAGCAGCACGACAGGGGTCGATAACTATGGCTACACCTTC; cdr3_aa: CASSTTGVDNYGYTF
v_call: TRBV6-5; j_call: TRBJ1-5; clone_size: many; d_call: -; cdr3_length: 13; cdr3_nt: TGTGCCAGCAGTTATGTGTATGAAGAGCCCCAGCATTTT; cdr3_aa: CASSYVYEEPQHF
v_call: TRBV11-2; j_call: TRBJ2-2; clone_size: few; d_call: TRBD1; cdr3_length: 14; cdr3_nt: TGTGCCAGCAGCTTGGACAGGGGGATCGGGGAGCTGTTTTTT; cdr3_aa: CASSLDRGIGELFF
v_call: TRBV7-8; j_call: TRBJ2-7; clone_size: many; d_call: TRBD1; cdr3_length: 15; cdr3_nt: TGTGCCAGCAGCTTAAGTCCGGACAGGGGGCGAGAGCAGTACTTC; cdr3_aa: CASSLSPDRGREQYF
v_call: TRBV12-3/TRBV12-4; j_call: TRBJ1-1; clone_size: few; d_call: -; cdr3_length: 15; cdr3_nt: TGTGCCAGCAGTTGGACAAGGGGAGGGAACACTGAAGCTTTCTTT; cdr3_aa: CASSWTRGGNTEAFF
v_call: TRBV18; j_call: TRBJ2-7; clone_size: -; d_call: -; cdr3_length: 15; cdr3_nt: TGTGCCAGCTCACCGGCGGACGCGGCCTCCTACGAGCAGTACTTC; cdr3_aa: CASSPADAASYEQYF
v_call: TRBV10-3; j_call: TRBJ1-1; clone_size: -; d_call: -; cdr3_length: 14; cdr3_nt: TGTGCCATCAGTCGCGGGGGCATCGGCACTGAAGCTTTCTTT; cdr3_aa: CAISRGGIGTEAFF
v_call: TRBV6-1; j_call: TRBJ2-5; clone_size: few; d_call: TRBD1; cdr3_length: 14; cdr3_nt: TGTGCCAGCAGCCGTAAACAGGGGTCGTGGACCCAGTACTTC; cdr3_aa: CASSRKQGSWTQYF
v_call: TRBV27; j_call: TRBJ1-6; clone_size: -; d_call: -; cdr3_length: 16; cdr3_nt: TGTGCCAGCAGTTTATCGCCACAGGCGTATAATTCACCCCTCCACTTT; cdr3_aa: CASSLSPQAYNSPLHF
v_call: TRBV19; j_call: TRBJ2-2; clone_size: many; d_call: -; cdr3_length: 11; cdr3_nt: TGTGCCAGTAGTATCCTCGGGGAGCTGTTTTTT; cdr3_aa: CASSILGELFF
v_call: TRBV19; j_call: TRBJ1-1; clone_size: many; d_call: -; cdr3_length: 13; cdr3_nt: TGTGCCAGTAGTATAGGTTTACGGCCTGAAGCTTTCTTT; cdr3_aa: CASSIGLRPEAFF
v_call: TRBV6-2/TRBV6-3; j_call: TRBJ2-4; clone_size: many; d_call: -; cdr3_length: 15; cdr3_nt: TGTGCCAGCAGTTACCGAGGGGGAGCCAAAAACATTCAGTACTTC; cdr3_aa: CASSYRGGAKNIQYF
v_call: TRBV20-1; j_call: TRBJ2-2; clone_size: -; d_call: TRBD1; cdr3_length: 16; cdr3_nt: TGCAGTGCTAGAGATGACAGGGGGCTGAACACCGGGGAGCTGTTTTTT; cdr3_aa: CSARDDRGLNTGELFF
v_call: TRBV7-6; j_call: TRBJ1-6; clone_size: -; d_call: -; cdr3_length: 15; cdr3_nt: TGTGCCAGCAGCTTACGTGGAGGGGGGAATTCACCCCTCCACTTT; cdr3_aa: CASSLRGGGNSPLHF
v_call: TRBV9; j_call: TRBJ2-2; clone_size: -; d_call: TRBD1; cdr3_length: 16; cdr3_nt: TGTGCCAGCAGCCTAAGACAGGGGGGTGACACCGGGGAGCTGTGTTTT; cdr3_aa: CASSLRQGGDTGELCF
v_call: TRBV19; j_call: TRBJ1-2; clone_size: few; d_call: TRBD1; cdr3_length: 15; cdr3_nt: TGTGCCAGTAGTTCGGGGACAGGCCGCCTCTATGGCTACACCTTC; cdr3_aa: CASSSGTGRLYGYTF
v_call: TRBV4-2; j_call: TRBJ1-1; clone_size: many; d_call: -; cdr3_length: 15; cdr3_nt: TGTGCCAGCAGCCATAGTACGCAATCGAACACTGAAGCTTTCTTT; cdr3_aa: CASSHSTQSNTEAFF
v_call: TRBV7-2; j_call: TRBJ1-3; clone_size: many; d_call: -; cdr3_length: 14; cdr3_nt: TGTGCCAGCAGCGGGACGGGCTCTGGAAACACCATATATTTT; cdr3_aa: CASSGTGSGNTIYF
v_call: TRBV6-1; j_call: TRBJ2-7; clone_size: many; d_call: TRBD1; cdr3_length: 15; cdr3_nt: TGTGCCAGCAGTGACCCGGGACAGGGGAGGTACGAGCAGTACTTC; cdr3_aa: CASSDPGQGRYEQYF
v_call: TRBV14; j_call: TRBJ2-5; clone_size: few; d_call: TRBD2; cdr3_length: 14; cdr3_nt: TGTGCCAGTACGACTAGCAGGGTGGCAGAGACCCAGTACTTC; cdr3_aa: CASTTSRVAETQYF
v_call: TRBV20-1; j_call: TRBJ2-7; clone_size: many; d_call: TRBD1; cdr3_length: 14; cdr3_nt: TGCAGTGCTTCCGGACAGGGAGCGTTATACGAGCAGTACTTC; cdr3_aa: CSASGQGALYEQYF
v_call: TRBV29-1; j_call: TRBJ1-1; clone_size: many; d_call: -; cdr3_length: 13; cdr3_nt: TGCAGCGTTGCGGTCGGCATGAACACTGAAGCTTTCTTT; cdr3_aa: CSVAVGMNTEAFF
v_call: TRBV19; j_call: TRBJ2-2; clone_size: many; d_call: TRBD1; cdr3_length: 18; cdr3_nt: TGTGCCAGTAGTATAGAAGTTCTTAGAGGGGGCGAAACCGGGGAGCTGTTTTTT; cdr3_aa: CASSIEVLRGGETGELFF
v_call: TRBV24-1; j_call: TRBJ1-2; clone_size: many; d_call: TRBD1; cdr3_length: 15; cdr3_nt: TGTGCCACCAGTATACAGGACAGGGACCACTATGGCTACACCTTC; cdr3_aa: CATSIQDRDHYGYTF
v_call: TRBV5-1; j_call: TRBJ1-2; clone_size: many; d_call: -; cdr3_length: 15; cdr3_nt: TGCGCCAGCAGCTCCGGGCAGGGTGGGGGCTATGGCTACACCTTC; cdr3_aa: CASSSGQGGGYGYTF
v_call: TRBV27; j_call: TRBJ2-5; clone_size: many; d_call: -; cdr3_length: 11; cdr3_nt: TGTGCCAGCAGCGGAGGGGGGGCCCAGTACTTC; cdr3_aa: CASSGGGAQYF
v_call: TRBV2; j_call: TRBJ2-5; clone_size: many; d_call: -; cdr3_length: 12; cdr3_nt: TGTGCCAGCAGTGAAGTTTGGGAGACCCAGTACTTC; cdr3_aa: CASSEVWETQYF
v_call: TRBV12-3/TRBV12-4; j_call: TRBJ1-1; clone_size: -; d_call: -; cdr3_length: 13; cdr3_nt: TGTGCCAGCAGTGACCGGACACCTGATGAAGCTTTCTTT; cdr3_aa: CASSDRTPDEAFF
v_call: TRBV3-1; j_call: TRBJ2-5; clone_size: -; d_call: TRBD2; cdr3_length: 16; cdr3_nt: TGTGCCAGCAGCGCCCAACTACTAGCGGGGGTAAAGACCCAGTACTTC; cdr3_aa: CASSAQLLAGVKTQYF
v_call: TRBV10-3; j_call: TRBJ1-1; clone_size: many; d_call: -; cdr3_length: 13; cdr3_nt: TGTGCCACAACTAGGGATGTGAACACTGAAGCTTTCTTT; cdr3_aa: CATTRDVNTEAFF
v_call: TRBV20-1; j_call: TRBJ2-7; clone_size: few; d_call: -; cdr3_length: 14; cdr3_nt: TGCGGTGCTAGACGCCAGGCTTTAATCTACGAGCAGTACTTC; cdr3_aa: CGARRQALIYEQYF
v_call: TRBV11-2; j_call: TRBJ2-5; clone_size: many; d_call: -; cdr3_length: 15; cdr3_nt: TGTGCCAGCAGCAAAACGACCGACAGTACAGAGACCCAGTACTTC; cdr3_aa: CASSKTTDSTETQYF
v_call: TRBV15; j_call: TRBJ2-2; clone_size: few; d_call: -; cdr3_length: 12; cdr3_nt: TGTGCCACCAGCACCGGCACCGGGGAGCTGTTTTTT; cdr3_aa: CATSTGTGELFF
v_call: TRBV19; j_call: TRBJ1-6; clone_size: many; d_call: -; cdr3_length: 19; cdr3_nt: TGTGCCAGTAGTATTACTGTGGCAGGACGAGGCTCCTATAATTCACCCCTCCACTTT; cdr3_aa: CASSITVAGRGSYNSPLHF
v_call: TRBV6-1; j_call: TRBJ1-2; clone_size: many; d_call: -; cdr3_length: 14; cdr3_nt: TGTGCCACTCAAGGGAAACCTGGGGGTTATGGCTACACCTTC; cdr3_aa: CATQGKPGGYGYTF
v_call: TRBV6-1; j_call: TRBJ1-6; clone_size: many; d_call: -; cdr3_length: 14; cdr3_nt: TGTGCCAGCAGTCCAACCGGGGGGCGTACACCCCTCCACTTT; cdr3_aa: CASSPTGGRTPLHF